This TCR beta chain is drawn from a study of cytotoxic CD8 clonotypes in ibrutinib-treated CLL. Findings of the study overall: While tracking circulating CD8+ T-cell counts, baseline clonality exceeded that of age-matched healthy donors.

J was trimmed by 5 bases and V by 2 bases; bases with no gene match: 5. The CDR3 covers 15 residues. The germline CDR1 and CDR2 sequences are WSHSY and SAAADI. This clone was found once. What it binds is not known. The protocol was immunoSEQ multiplex PCR, while the TCRdb copy is restricted to in-frame clones and leaves out a portion. The data contain fewer than 50,000 clones, approximately 70% of them singletons. This chain links TRBV10-2 with TRBJ2-3; 9 bases are a match to TRBD2. Sequences were derived from PBMCs, sampled after 12 months of ibrutinib treatment. The sequence came from a human donor with chronic lymphocytic leukemia. Here the CDR3 DNA reads TGCGCCAGCAGTGAGCCAGCGGGAGGTATAGATACGCAGTATTTT. Amino acids: CASSEPAGGIDTQYF.